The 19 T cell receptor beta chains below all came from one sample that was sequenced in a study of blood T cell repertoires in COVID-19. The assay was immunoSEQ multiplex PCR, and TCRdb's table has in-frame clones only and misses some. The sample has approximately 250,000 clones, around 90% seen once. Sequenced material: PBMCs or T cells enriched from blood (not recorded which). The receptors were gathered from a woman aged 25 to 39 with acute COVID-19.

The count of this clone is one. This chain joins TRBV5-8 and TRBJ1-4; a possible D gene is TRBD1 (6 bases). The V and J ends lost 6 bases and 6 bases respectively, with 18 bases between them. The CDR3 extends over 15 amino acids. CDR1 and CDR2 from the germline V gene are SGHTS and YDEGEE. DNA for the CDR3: TGTGCCAGCACCAGCAGGACAGACCTCTATGAAAAACTGTTTTTT. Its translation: CASTSRTDLYEKLFF. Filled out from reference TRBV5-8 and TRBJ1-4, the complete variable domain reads EAGVTQSPTHLIKTRGQQATLRCSPISGHTSVYWYQQALGLGLQFLLWYDEGEERNRGNFPPRFSGRQFPNYSSELNVNALELEDSALYLCASTSRTDLYEKLFFGSGTQLSVL.

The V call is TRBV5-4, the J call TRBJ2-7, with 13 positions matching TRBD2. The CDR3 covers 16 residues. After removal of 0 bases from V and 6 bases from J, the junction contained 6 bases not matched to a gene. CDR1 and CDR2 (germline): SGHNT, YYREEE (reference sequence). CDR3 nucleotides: TGTGCCAGCAGCTTGGGAGGACTAGCGGGAGTGCTCGAGCAGTACTTC. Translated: CASSLGGLAGVLEQYF.

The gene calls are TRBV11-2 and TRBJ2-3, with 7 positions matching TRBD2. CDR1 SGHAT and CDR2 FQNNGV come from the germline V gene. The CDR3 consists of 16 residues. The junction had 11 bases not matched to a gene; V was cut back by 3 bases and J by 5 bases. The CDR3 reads CASSFGREWVKDTQYF. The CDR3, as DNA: TGTGCCAGCAGCTTTGGGCGGGAGTGGGTTAAAGATACGCAGTATTTT.

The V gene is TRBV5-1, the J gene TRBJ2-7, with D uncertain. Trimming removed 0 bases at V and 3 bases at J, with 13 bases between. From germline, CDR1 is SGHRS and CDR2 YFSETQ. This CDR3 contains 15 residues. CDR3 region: CASSLEAATNYEQYF. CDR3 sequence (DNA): TGCGCCAGCAGCTTGGAGGCAGCGACCAACTACGAGCAGTACTTC.

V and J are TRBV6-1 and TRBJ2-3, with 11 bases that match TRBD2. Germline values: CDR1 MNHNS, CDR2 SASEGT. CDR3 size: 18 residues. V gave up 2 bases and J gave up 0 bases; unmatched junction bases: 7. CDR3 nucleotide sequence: TGTGCCAGCAGTGAAATAGCGGGAGGGCCCAGGAGCACAGATACGCAGTATTTT. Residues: CASSEIAGGPRSTDTQYF.

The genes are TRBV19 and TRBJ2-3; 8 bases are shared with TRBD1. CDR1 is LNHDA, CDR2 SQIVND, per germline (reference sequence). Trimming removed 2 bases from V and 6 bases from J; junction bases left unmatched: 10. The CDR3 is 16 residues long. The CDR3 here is CASSISGQALLDTQYF. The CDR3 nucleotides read TGTGCCAGTAGTATATCGGGACAGGCGCTATTGGATACGCAGTATTTT.

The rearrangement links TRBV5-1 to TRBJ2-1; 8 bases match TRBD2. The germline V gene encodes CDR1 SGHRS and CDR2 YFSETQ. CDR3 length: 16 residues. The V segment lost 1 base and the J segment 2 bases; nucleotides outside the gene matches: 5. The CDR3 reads CASSLQGSGAYNEQFF. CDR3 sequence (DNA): TGCGCCAGCAGCTTGCAAGGTAGCGGGGCCTACAATGAGCAGTTCTTC.

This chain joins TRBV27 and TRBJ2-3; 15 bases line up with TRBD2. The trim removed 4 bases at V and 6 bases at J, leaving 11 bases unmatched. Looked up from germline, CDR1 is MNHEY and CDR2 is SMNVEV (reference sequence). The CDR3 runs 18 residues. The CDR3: CASSSATGLAGGLDTQYF. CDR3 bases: TGTGCCAGCAGTTCAGCAACTGGACTAGCGGGAGGGTTGGATACGCAGTATTTT.

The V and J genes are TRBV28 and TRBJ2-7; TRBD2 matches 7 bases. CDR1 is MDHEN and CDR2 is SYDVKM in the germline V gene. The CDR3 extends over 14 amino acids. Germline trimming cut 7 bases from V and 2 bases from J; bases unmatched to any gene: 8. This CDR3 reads CASMIVGGPYEQYF. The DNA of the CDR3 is TGTGCCAGCATGATCGTGGGAGGGCCCTACGAGCAGTACTTC. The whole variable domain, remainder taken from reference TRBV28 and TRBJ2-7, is DVKVTQSSRYLVKRTGEKVFLECVQDMDHENMFWYRQDPGLGLRLIYFSYDVKMKEKGDIPEGYSVSREKKERFSLILESASTNQTSMYLCASMIVGGPYEQYFGPGTRLTVT.

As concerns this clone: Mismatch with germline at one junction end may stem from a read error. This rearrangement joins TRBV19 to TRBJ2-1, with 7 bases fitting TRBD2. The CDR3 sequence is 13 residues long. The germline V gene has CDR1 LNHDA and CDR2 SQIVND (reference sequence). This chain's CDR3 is CASSAGVRSEQFF. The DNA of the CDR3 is TGTGCGAGTAGCGCGGGAGTAAGAAGTGAGCAGTTCTTC. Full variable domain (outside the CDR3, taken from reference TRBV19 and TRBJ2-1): DGGITQSPKYLFRKEGQNVTLSCEQNLNHDAMYWYRQDPGQGLRLIYYSQIVNDFQKGDIAEGYSVSREKKESFPLTVTSAQKNPTAFYLCASSAGVRSEQFFGPGTRLTVL.

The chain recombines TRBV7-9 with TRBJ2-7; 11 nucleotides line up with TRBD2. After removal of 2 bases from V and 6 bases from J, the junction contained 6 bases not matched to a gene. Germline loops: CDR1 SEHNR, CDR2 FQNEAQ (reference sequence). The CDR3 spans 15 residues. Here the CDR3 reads CASSLILAGVGEQYF. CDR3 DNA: TGTGCCAGCAGCTTAATACTAGCGGGAGTCGGCGAGCAGTACTTC. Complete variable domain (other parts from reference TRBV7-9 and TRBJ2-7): DTGVSQNPRHKITKRGQNVTFRCDPISEHNRLYWYRQTLGQGPEFLTYFQNEAQLEKSRLLSDRFSAERPKGSFSTLEIQRTEQGDSAMYLCASSLILAGVGEQYFGPGTRLTVT.

CDR3 DNA: TGTGCCAGTAGGGTACTAGCGGGCACAGATACGCAGTATTTT. It encodes CASRVLAGTDTQYF. This chain connects TRBV19 to TRBJ2-3; TRBD2 matches at 8 bases. V was clipped by 6 bases and J by 1 base; unmatched bases: 3. The CDR3 length is 14 residues. Germline CDR1 and CDR2: LNHDA and SQIVND (reference sequence).

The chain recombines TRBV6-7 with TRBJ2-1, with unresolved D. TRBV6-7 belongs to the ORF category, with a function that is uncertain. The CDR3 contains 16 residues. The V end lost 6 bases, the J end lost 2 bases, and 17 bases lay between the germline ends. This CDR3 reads CASREFLTRAYNEQFF. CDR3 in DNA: TGTGCCAGCAGAGAATTCTTAACCCGAGCCTACAATGAGCAGTTCTTC.

Here the CDR3 DNA reads TGCGCCAGCAGCCCTTATACTATACTTTGGGACAGGGGGCTTCTCTCTGGAAACACCATATATTTT. Encoded protein: CASSPYTILWDRGLLSGNTIYF. The chain uses TRBV5-1 and TRBJ1-3; TRBD1 matches 12 bases. Per germline, CDR1 SGHRS and CDR2 YFSETQ. This CDR3 region has 22 residues. V was clipped by 4 bases and J by 0 bases; unmatched bases: 20. The full variable domain, its missing parts supplied by reference TRBV5-1 and TRBJ1-3, is KAGVTQTPRYLIKTRGQQVTLSCSPISGHRSVSWYQQTPGQGLQFLFEYFSETQRNKGNFPGRFSGRQFSNSRSEMNVSTLELGDSALYLCASSPYTILWDRGLLSGNTIYFGEGSWLTVV.

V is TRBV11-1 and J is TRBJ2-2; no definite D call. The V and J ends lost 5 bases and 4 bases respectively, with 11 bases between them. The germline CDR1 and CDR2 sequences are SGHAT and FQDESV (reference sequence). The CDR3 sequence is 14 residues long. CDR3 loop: CASSLPTVTGELFF. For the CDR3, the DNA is TGTGCCAGCAGCCTACCCACCGTCACCGGGGAGCTGTTTTTT.

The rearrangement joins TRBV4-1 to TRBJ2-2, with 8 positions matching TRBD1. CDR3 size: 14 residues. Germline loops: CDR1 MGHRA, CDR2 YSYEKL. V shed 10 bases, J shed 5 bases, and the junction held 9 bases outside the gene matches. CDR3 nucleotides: TGCGCCATTTCGACAGGGGAGGTTACCGGGGAGCTGTTTTTT. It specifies CAISTGEVTGELFF.

CDR3 in amino acids: CASSQGGHNSYEQYF. The CDR3 bases are TGCGCCAGCAGCCAAGGAGGGCATAACTCCTACGAGCAGTACTTC. The V and J genes are TRBV4-1 and TRBJ2-7, with a possible D match to TRBD2 (5 bases). Germline CDR1 reads MGHRA; CDR2 reads YSYEKL. CDR3 length: 15 residues. The V end was cut by 1 base, the J end by 0 bases, with 10 bases between.

Written as DNA, the CDR3 is TGTGCCAGCAGCCCAAGCCCTGTCCTAAATGAAAAACTGTTTTTT. This codes for CASSPSPVLNEKLFF. The V call is TRBV6-5, the J call TRBJ1-4, with D uncertain. The CDR3 has 15 amino acids. CDR1 MNHEY and CDR2 SVGAGI come from the germline V gene. V was clipped by 6 bases and J by 5 bases, with 16 bases between them.

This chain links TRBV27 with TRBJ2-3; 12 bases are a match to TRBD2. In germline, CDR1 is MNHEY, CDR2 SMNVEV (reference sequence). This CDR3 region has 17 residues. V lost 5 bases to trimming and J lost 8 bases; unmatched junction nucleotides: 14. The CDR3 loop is CASSQIWTSGAMITQYF. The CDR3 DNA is TGTGCCAGCAGTCAGATATGGACTAGCGGGGCCATGATTACGCAGTATTTT.